The T cell receptor (beta chain) under discussion was sequenced for a study of T-cell memory formation after mild COVID-19. TCRdb recomputed calls from the 5' RACE reads with MiXCR, one row per CDR3 protein. This sample yields some 440,000 distinct CDR3 sequences, of which roughly 23% are seen a single time; approximately 13% belongs to the top ten. CDR1 is SQVTM and CDR2 is ANQGSEA in the germline V gene. V dropped 8 bases and J dropped 5 bases, with 11 bases sitting between them. The length of the CDR3 is 11 residues. The sequenced sample consisted of PBMCs or a T cell subset sorted from them (not recorded which). The clonotype was recovered from an adult woman who had mild COVID-19 (a few samples of this study predate the infection). Cell type and time point are not known. This chain uses TRBV29-1 with TRBJ2-3; D is ambiguous. This CDR3 reads CSPEFGDTQYF. The CDR3 DNA reads TGCAGCCCGGAATTTGGAGATACGCAGTATTTT.